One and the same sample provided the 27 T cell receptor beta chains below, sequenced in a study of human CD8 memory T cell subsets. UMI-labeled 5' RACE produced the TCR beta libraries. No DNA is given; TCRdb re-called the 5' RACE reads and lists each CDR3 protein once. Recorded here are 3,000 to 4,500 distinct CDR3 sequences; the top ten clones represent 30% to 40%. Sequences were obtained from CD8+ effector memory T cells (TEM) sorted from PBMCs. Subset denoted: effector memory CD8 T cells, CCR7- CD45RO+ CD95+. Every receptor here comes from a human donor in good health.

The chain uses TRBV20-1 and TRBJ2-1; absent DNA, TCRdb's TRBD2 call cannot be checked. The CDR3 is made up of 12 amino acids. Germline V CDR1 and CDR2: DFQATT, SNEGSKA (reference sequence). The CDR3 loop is CSAQASGREQFF.

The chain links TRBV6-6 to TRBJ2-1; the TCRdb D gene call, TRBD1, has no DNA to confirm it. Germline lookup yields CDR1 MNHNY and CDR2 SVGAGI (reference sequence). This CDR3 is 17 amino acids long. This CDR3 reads CASSYSVSGIGDNEQFF.

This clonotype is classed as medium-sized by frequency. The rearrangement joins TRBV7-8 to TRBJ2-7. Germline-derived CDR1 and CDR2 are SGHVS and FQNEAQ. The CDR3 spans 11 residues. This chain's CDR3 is CASSGSYEQYF. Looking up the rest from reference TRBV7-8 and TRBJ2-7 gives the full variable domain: GAGVSQSPRYKVAKRGQDVALRCDPISGHVSLFWYQQALGQGPEFLTYFQNEAQLDKSGLPSDRFFAERPEGSVSTLKIQRTQQEDSAVYLCASSGSYEQYFGPGTRLTVT.

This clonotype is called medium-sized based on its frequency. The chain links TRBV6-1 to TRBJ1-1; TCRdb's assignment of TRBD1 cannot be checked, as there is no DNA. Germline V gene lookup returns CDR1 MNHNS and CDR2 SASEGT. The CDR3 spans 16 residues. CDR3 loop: CASSEWGGASNTEAFF.

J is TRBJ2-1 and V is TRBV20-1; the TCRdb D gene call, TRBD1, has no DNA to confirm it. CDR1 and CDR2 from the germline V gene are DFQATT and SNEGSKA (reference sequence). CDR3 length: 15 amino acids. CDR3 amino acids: CSAPARDRGYNEQFF.

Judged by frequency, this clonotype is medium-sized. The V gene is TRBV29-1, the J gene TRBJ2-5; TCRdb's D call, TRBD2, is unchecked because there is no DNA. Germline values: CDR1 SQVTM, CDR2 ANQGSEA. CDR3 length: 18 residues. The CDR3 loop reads CSVDGLLAGGFYGETQYF.

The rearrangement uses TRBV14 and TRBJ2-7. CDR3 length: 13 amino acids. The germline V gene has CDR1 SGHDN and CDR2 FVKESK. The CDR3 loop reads CASSQGTYYEQYF.

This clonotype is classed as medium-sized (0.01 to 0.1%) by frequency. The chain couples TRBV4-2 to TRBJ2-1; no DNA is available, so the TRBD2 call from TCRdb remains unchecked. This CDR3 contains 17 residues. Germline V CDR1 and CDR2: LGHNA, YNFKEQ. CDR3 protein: CASSQDTSASGRDEQFF.

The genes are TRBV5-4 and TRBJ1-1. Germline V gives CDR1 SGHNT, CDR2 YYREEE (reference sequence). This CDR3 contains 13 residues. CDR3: CASSLVPNTEAFF. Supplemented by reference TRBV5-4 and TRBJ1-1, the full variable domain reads ETGVTQSPTHLIKTRGQQVTLRCSSQSGHNTVSWYQQALGQGPQFIFQYYREEENGRGNFPPRFSGLQFPNYSSELNVNALELDDSALYLCASSLVPNTEAFFGQGTRLTVV.

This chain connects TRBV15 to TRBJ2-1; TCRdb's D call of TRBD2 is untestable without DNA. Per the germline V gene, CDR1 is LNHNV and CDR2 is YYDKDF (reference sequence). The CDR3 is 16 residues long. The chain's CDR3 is CATSRDHLAGPNEQFF.

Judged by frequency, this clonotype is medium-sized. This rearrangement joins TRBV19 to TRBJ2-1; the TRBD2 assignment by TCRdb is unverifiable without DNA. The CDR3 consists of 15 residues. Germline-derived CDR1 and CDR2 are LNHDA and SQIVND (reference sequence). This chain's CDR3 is CASRLGLAGYNEQFF.

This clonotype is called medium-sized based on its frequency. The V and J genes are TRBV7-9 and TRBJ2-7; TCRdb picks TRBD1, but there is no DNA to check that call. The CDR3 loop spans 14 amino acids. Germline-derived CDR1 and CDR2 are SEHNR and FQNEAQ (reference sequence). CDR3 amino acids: CASSPPQGVHEQYF.

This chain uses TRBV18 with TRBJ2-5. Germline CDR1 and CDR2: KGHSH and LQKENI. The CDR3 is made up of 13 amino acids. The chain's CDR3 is CASSPTFQETQYF. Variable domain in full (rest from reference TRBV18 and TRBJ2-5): NAGVMQNPRHLVRRRGQEARLRCSPMKGHSHVYWYRQLPEEGLKFMVYLQKENIIDESGMPKERFSAEFPKEGPSILRIQQVVRGDSAAYFCASSPTFQETQYFGPGTRLLVL.

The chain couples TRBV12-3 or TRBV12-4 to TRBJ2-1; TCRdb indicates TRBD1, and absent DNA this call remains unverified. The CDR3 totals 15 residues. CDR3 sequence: CASSFRFRGHDEQFF.

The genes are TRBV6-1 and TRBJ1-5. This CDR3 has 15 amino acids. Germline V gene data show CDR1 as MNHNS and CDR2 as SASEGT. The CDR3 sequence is CASTQKTDGGQPQHF.

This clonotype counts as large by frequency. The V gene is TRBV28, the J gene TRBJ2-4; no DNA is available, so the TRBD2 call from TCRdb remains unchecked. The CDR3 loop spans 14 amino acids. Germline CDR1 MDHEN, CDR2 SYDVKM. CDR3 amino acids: CATRLAGAKNIQYF.

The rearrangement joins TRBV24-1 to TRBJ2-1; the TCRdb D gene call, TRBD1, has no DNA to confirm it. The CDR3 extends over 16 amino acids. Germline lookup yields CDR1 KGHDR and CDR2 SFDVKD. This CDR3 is CATSDPGRTWGDEQFF.

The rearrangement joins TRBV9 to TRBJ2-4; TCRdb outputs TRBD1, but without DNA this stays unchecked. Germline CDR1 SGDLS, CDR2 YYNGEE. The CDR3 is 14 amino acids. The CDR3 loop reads CASSKTGAENIQYF.

CDR3 region: CASGRGRDEQFF. V usage is TRBV12-3 or TRBV12-4 and J usage is TRBJ2-1; the TRBD2 assignment by TCRdb is unverifiable without DNA. This CDR3 spans 12 amino acids.

This chain's CDR3 is CASGSAGDTGELFF. The rearrangement joins TRBV6-4 to TRBJ2-2; the TRBD2 assignment by TCRdb is unverifiable without DNA. Germline V CDR1 and CDR2: MRHNA, SNTAGT. The CDR3 has 14 amino acids.

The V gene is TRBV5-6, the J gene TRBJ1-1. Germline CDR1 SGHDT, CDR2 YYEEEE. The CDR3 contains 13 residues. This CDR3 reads CASSFWSDSRAFF.

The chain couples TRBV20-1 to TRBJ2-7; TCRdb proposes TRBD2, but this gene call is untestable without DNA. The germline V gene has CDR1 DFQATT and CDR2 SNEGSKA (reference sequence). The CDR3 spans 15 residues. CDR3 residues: CSAKTSEGDVREQYF.

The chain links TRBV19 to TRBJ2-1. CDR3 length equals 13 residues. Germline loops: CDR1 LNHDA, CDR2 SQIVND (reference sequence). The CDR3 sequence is CASSKRSSDEQFF.

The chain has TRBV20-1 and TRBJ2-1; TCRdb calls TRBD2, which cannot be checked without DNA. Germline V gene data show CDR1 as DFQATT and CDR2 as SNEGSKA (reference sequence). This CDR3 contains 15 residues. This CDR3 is CSARLREGLSNEQFF.

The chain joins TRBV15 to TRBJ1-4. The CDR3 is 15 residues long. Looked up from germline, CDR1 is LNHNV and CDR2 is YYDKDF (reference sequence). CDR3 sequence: CATSRDRATNEKLFF.

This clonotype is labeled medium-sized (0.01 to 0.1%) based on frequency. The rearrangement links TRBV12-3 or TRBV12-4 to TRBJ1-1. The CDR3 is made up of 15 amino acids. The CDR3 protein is CATLKEGPFNTEAFF.

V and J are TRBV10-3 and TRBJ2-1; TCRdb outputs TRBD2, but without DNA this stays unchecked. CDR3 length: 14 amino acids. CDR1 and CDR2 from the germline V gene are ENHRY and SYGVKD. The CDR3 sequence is CAISAAGEVDEQFF.